This passage covers 22 T cell receptor beta chains from one sample sequenced in a study of blood T cell repertoires in COVID-19 (dated by TCRdb to the early 2020s). To prepare the library, the immunoSEQ multiplex PCR assay was applied. In its TCRdb copy, this immuneACCESS table keeps in-frame sequences only and misses some clones. Where compared with another copy, unresolved V genes explain less than half of these, and the others have no known cause. Within this sample are roughly 380,000 clones, with roughly four fifths of them counted one time only. Of the sample, 1.1% is held by the ten largest clones. The sequenced sample consisted of peripheral blood. These receptors were taken from a human donor with acute or convalescent COVID-19. The donor label of this sample is uncertain.

This clone was picked up a small number of times. The V gene is TRBV19, the J gene TRBJ2-2, with TRBD2 matching over 8 bases. The germline gives CDR1 LNHDA, CDR2 SQIVND (reference sequence). The ends lost 3 bases at V and 7 bases at J; junction bases unmatched: 10. This CDR3 spans 16 amino acids. As DNA, the CDR3 is TGTGCCAGTAGTATTTCTGCGGGAGGAGTGAGCGGGGAGCTGTTTTTT. Amino acid sequence: CASSISAGGVSGELFF.

This chain connects TRBV30 to TRBJ2-5; D perhaps matches TRBD1 (5 bases). From germline, CDR1 is GTSNPN and CDR2 SVGIG (reference sequence). Trimming took 2 bases from V and 3 from J, leaving 13 bases between them. This CDR3 is built from 14 residues. CDR3 coding DNA: TGTGCCTGGAGTCACAGGTCCCTGGAAGAGACCCAGTACTTC. Translated: CAWSHRSLEETQYF. The full variable domain, with the rest looked up from reference TRBV30 and TRBJ2-5, is SQTIHQWPATLVQPVGSPLSLECTVEGTSNPNLYWYRQAAGRGLQLLFYSVGIGQISSEVPQNLSASRPQDRQFILSSKKLLLSDSGFYLCAWSHRSLEETQYFGPGTRLLVL.

The V and J genes are TRBV6-1 and TRBJ1-4, with 9 nucleotides matching TRBD1. CDR1 is MNHNS and CDR2 is SASEGT in the germline V gene. The CDR3 has 16 residues. Trimming took 3 bases from V and 2 from J; bases not matched to a gene: 4. Here the CDR3 DNA reads TGTGCCAGCAGTGACCCAACAGGGGGCACTAATGAAAAACTGTTTTTT. Its translation is CASSDPTGGTNEKLFF.

Only a few counts were recorded for this clone. This rearrangement joins TRBV19 to TRBJ1-1, with D perhaps TRBD1 (5 bases). The V end was cut by 3 bases, the J end by 3 bases, with 20 bases between. Looked up from germline, CDR1 is LNHDA and CDR2 is SQIVND (reference sequence). CDR3 length equals 17 residues. The CDR3 spells CASSMDPRRVLDTEAFF. Here the CDR3 DNA reads TGTGCCAGTAGTATGGACCCTCGCAGGGTGTTGGACACTGAAGCTTTCTTT.

This chain joins TRBV2 and TRBJ2-3, with 8 bases aligning to TRBD2. Germline V gene lookup returns CDR1 SNHLY and CDR2 FYNNEI. The V segment lost 7 bases and the J segment 1 base; nucleotides outside the gene matches: 7. The CDR3 runs to 15 residues. CDR3 sequence: CASTLTSGRTDTQYF. The DNA for the CDR3 is TGTGCCAGCACCCTCACTAGCGGTCGCACAGATACGCAGTATTTT.

This chain joins TRBV7-9 and TRBJ1-3; D gene ambiguous. V shed 2 bases and J shed 3 bases, with 8 bases lying between them. The CDR3 is made up of 14 amino acids. The germline V gene has CDR1 SEHNR and CDR2 FQNEAQ (reference sequence). The CDR3 DNA reads as TGTGCCAGCAGCTTAATACGCGTTGGAAACACCATATATTTT. Amino acid sequence: CASSLIRVGNTIYF.

This clone was detected once. V usage is TRBV7-2 and J usage is TRBJ2-3; 9 bases line up with TRBD2. Per the germline V gene, CDR1 is SGHTA and CDR2 is FQGNSA. V gave up 5 bases and J gave up 1 base; unmatched junction bases: 7. The length of the CDR3 is 16 residues. The CDR3 region is CASSQGLAFGTDTQYF. CDR3 DNA sequence: TGTGCCAGCAGCCAGGGACTAGCTTTTGGCACAGATACGCAGTATTTT.

V is TRBV25-1 and J is TRBJ1-1; maybe TRBD1 (5 bases). Germline-derived CDR1 and CDR2 are MGHDK and SYGVNS. V was pared by 0 bases and J by 3 bases, with 11 bases between. The CDR3 has 15 amino acids. For the CDR3, the DNA is TGTGCCAGCAGTGAATATGACGGAGGGGACACTGAAGCTTTCTTT. It codes for CASSEYDGGDTEAFF.

This clone was detected only once. This chain links TRBV3-1 (or the pseudogene TRBV3-2) with TRBJ1-1; 9 bases are shared with TRBD1. J was trimmed by 5 bases and V by 4 bases; bases with no gene match: 5. Looked up from germline, CDR1 is LGHDT and CDR2 is YNNKEL (reference sequence). The length of the CDR3 is 14 residues. The CDR3 spells CASSPRDRVTEAFF. The CDR3 coding sequence is TGTGCCAGCAGCCCCCGGGACAGGGTGACTGAAGCTTTCTTT.

The rearrangement links TRBV5-5 to TRBJ2-1; TRBD1 matches 7 bases. The V gene end was trimmed by 5 bases and the J gene end by 7 bases; junction bases not matched to a gene: 6. The CDR3 runs 13 residues. CDR1 is SGHKS and CDR2 is YYEKEE in the germline V gene (reference sequence). CDR3 in DNA: TGTGCCAGCAGTCCCTACAGGGGAAATGAGCAGTTCTTC. This gives the protein CASSPYRGNEQFF.

The V call is TRBV30, the J call TRBJ2-3; 9 bases are shared with TRBD2. The trim removed 0 bases at V and 5 bases at J, leaving 9 bases unmatched. This CDR3 is 16 amino acids long. CDR1 is GTSNPN and CDR2 is SVGIG in the germline V gene (reference sequence). The CDR3 DNA reads TGTGCCTGGAGTGTACAGGCTAGCGGGGAACAAGATACGCAGTATTTT. This codes for CAWSVQASGEQDTQYF.

The rearrangement uses TRBV18 and TRBJ2-7, with D possibly matching TRBD2 (6 bases). The CDR3 sequence is 15 residues long. CDR1 is KGHSH, CDR2 LQKENI, per germline. Trimming took off 0 bases at V and 7 bases at J, with 16 bases between the two ends. CDR3 region: CASSPPRGSLSEQYF. In DNA form, the CDR3 reads TGTGCCAGCTCACCACCGCGGGGCTCCCTAAGTGAGCAGTACTTC.

The rearrangement uses TRBV7-2 and TRBJ1-6; maybe TRBD1 (6 bases). Trimming removed 3 bases at V and 8 bases at J, with 11 bases between. The CDR3 is 14 amino acids. Germline V CDR1 and CDR2: SGHTA, FQGNSA. This CDR3 reads CASSFTGRHSPLHF. The CDR3 DNA is TGTGCCAGCAGCTTCACAGGGCGGCATTCACCCCTCCACTTT. The variable domain in full, with the rest retrieved from reference TRBV7-2 and TRBJ1-6, is GAGVSQSPSNKVTEKGKDVELRCDPISGHTALYWYRQSLGQGLEFLIYFQGNSAPDKSGLPSDRFSAERTGGSVSTLTIQRTQQEDSAVYLCASSFTGRHSPLHFGNGTRLTVT.

The rearrangement uses TRBV6-5 and TRBJ2-7; D is possibly TRBD1 (5 bases). CDR3 length: 13 amino acids. The germline V gene has CDR1 MNHEY and CDR2 SVGAGI. Trimming shortened V by 5 bases and J by 4 bases, and 12 bases separated the two germline ends. This CDR3 reads CASSQGPGYEQYF. The CDR3 DNA is TGTGCCAGCAGTCAGGGTCCCGGGTACGAGCAGTACTTC.

The rearrangement links TRBV13 to TRBJ2-5, with D perhaps TRBD2 (5 bases). Between the trimmed V and J ends, which lost 5 bases and 1 base, there was a span of 11 bases. The CDR3 has 14 amino acids. Per the germline V gene, CDR1 is PRHDT and CDR2 is FYEKMQ (reference sequence). As DNA, the CDR3 is TGTGCCAGCAGCCCCTATGGGAGCCAAGAGACCCAGTACTTC. As protein: CASSPYGSQETQYF.

CDR3 protein: CASSPDPGHSNTGELFF. The CDR3 DNA follows: TGTGCCAGCAGTCCCGACCCGGGACATTCGAACACCGGGGAGCTGTTTTTT. The chain recombines TRBV27 with TRBJ2-2, with D possibly TRBD1 on 6 matching bases. The CDR3 sequence is 17 residues long. Germline CDR1 MNHEY, CDR2 SMNVEV (reference sequence). The V gene lost 5 bases and the J gene lost 0 bases, with 16 bases spanning the gap.

The chain is built from TRBV5-1 and TRBJ1-1; unclear D gene. Germline CDR1 reads SGHRS; CDR2 reads YFSETQ. The CDR3 extends over 14 amino acids. Trimming removed 2 bases from V and 5 bases from J, with 13 bases in between. The CDR3 loop reads CASSFLPGRTEAFF. As DNA, the CDR3 is TGCGCCAGCAGCTTTCTCCCGGGGAGGACTGAAGCTTTCTTT.

The chain carries TRBV5-1 and TRBJ2-7, with 9 bases lining up with TRBD1. This CDR3 is built from 16 residues. V trimming: 2 bases; J trimming: 3 bases; junction bases outside the gene matches: 9. Germline values: CDR1 SGHRS, CDR2 YFSETQ. CDR3 sequence (DNA): TGCGCCAGCAGCTTCTCTCAGGGACAGGGCCACTACGAGCAGTACTTC. It codes for CASSFSQGQGHYEQYF.

The chain couples TRBV5-1 to TRBJ1-6; no definite D call. This CDR3 spans 14 amino acids. The ends were cut back, 1 base at V and 7 bases at J, with 9 bases in the middle. Germline V gives CDR1 SGHRS, CDR2 YFSETQ. The CDR3 loop is CASSLNGVNSPLHF. In DNA form, the CDR3 reads TGCGCCAGCAGCTTGAATGGAGTAAATTCACCCCTCCACTTT.

This clone occurred a few times. The rearrangement joins TRBV6-5 to TRBJ1-2, with 12 nucleotides matching TRBD1. Germline V gene lookup returns CDR1 MNHEY and CDR2 SVGAGI. Trimming cost V 5 bases and J 5 bases; bases outside gene matches: 6. The CDR3 sequence is 15 residues long. The CDR3 is CASSRDRGLSYGYTF. CDR3 nucleotides: TGTGCCAGCAGTCGGGACAGGGGGCTTTCTTATGGCTACACCTTC.

The V and J genes are TRBV23-1 and TRBJ1-2; 7 nucleotides match TRBD1. TRBV23-1 carries the ORF label, with uncertain function. CDR3 length equals 15 residues. Trimming took 1 base from V and 5 from J; bases not matched to a gene: 7. The CDR3, as DNA: TGCGCCAGCAGTCAATGGGACAGTGATACTTATGGCTACACCTTC. This gives the protein CASSQWDSDTYGYTF.

The chain recombines TRBV6-6 with TRBJ1-2, with 9 bases matching TRBD1. V gave up 2 bases and J gave up 8 bases; unmatched junction bases: 12. CDR1 and CDR2 (germline): MNHNY, SVGAGI (reference sequence). The CDR3 is 16 residues long. CDR3 protein: CASSYGRGGQGQGYTF. In DNA form, the CDR3 reads TGTGCCAGCAGTTACGGGCGTGGCGGACAGGGGCAAGGCTACACCTTC.